Presented here are 15 T cell receptor beta chains from one specimen sequenced in a study of shared clonotypes between healthy human individuals. Repertoires were generated with immunoSEQ multiplex PCR, while TCRdb's copy carries only in-frame clones and drops some. The data contain millions of clones, approximately 94% of them seen just once; the ten biggest clones take up 0.13% to 0.15%. What was sequenced was naive CD4+ T cells sorted from blood. Stated subset: CD45RA+ positively selected. Every receptor here comes from a man aged 18-30 years in good health.

This chain links TRBV28 with TRBJ2-7, with D perhaps being TRBD1 or TRBD2 (6 bases each). This CDR3 region has 14 residues. The germline V gene has CDR1 MDHEN and CDR2 SYDVKM. Deletions cut 2 bases from V and 7 bases from J, with 15 bases between. CDR3 sequence: CASSLGTLRGEQYF. CDR3 sequence (DNA): TGTGCCAGCAGTTTAGGGACTCTTAGGGGGGAGCAGTACTTC.

This clone was seen a single time. V gene TRBV25-1 combines with J gene TRBJ1-3; 9 bases align to TRBD1. CDR3 length equals 18 residues. V was pared by 1 base and J by 4 bases, with 11 bases of the junction left unmatched. Germline CDR1 is MGHDK and CDR2 is SYGVNS. The CDR3, as DNA: TGTGCCAGCAGTGAATCCCCCGGGAGCGGGACAGGGGGAAACACCATATATTTT. Translating gives CASSESPGSGTGGNTIYF.

With respect to this clone: The same CDR3 can be traced to other DNA sequences in this sample. The CDR3 sequence: CASSPDSNYGYTF. Here the CDR3 DNA reads TGCGCCAGCAGCCCGGACAGCAACTATGGCTACACCTTC. The rearrangement links TRBV5-1 to TRBJ1-2; D perhaps matches TRBD1 (6 bases). V lost 4 bases and J 2 bases, leaving 9 bases between the germline ends. Germline CDR1 is SGHRS and CDR2 is YFSETQ. This CDR3 is 13 amino acids long.

The chain uses TRBV19 and TRBJ2-3; possibly TRBD2 for D (6 bases). The CDR3 has 16 residues. Germline loops: CDR1 LNHDA, CDR2 SQIVND (reference sequence). The ends were cut back, 4 bases at V and 0 bases at J, with 14 bases in the middle. The CDR3 region has the DNA TGTGCCAGTAGTACCGCGGGACCGGGTAGCACAGATACGCAGTATTTT. Protein product: CASSTAGPGSTDTQYF.

This chain uses TRBV11-2 with TRBJ1-1; the match to TRBD1 covers 9 bases. V shed 4 bases and J 5 bases; nucleotides not matched to a gene: 11. The CDR3 covers 16 residues. CDR1 is SGHAT, CDR2 FQNNGV, per germline. This CDR3 reads CASSSRDRARDTEAFF. The CDR3 DNA reads TGTGCCAGCAGCTCCCGGGACAGGGCTAGGGATACTGAAGCTTTCTTT.

CDR3 in amino acids: CASGTGENIQYF. DNA for the CDR3: TGTGCCAGCGGAACTGGGGAAAACATTCAGTACTTC. V and J are TRBV5-5 and TRBJ2-4; no reliable D call. From germline, CDR1 is SGHKS and CDR2 YYEKEE (reference sequence). The CDR3 is 12 amino acids. Trimming stripped 7 bases from V and 5 bases from J, with 10 bases between.

The rearrangement links TRBV7-9 to TRBJ1-4; 11 bases are a match to TRBD1. Germline V gene lookup returns CDR1 SEHNR and CDR2 FQNEAQ (reference sequence). The CDR3 is 15 amino acids. The V segment lost 5 bases and the J segment 6 bases; nucleotides outside the gene matches: 5. This CDR3 is CASSARDRGYEKLFF. The CDR3 DNA reads TGTGCCAGCAGCGCTCGGGACAGGGGGTATGAAAAACTGTTTTTT.

The chain has TRBV11-1 and TRBJ1-3; TRBD1 matches 7 bases. Unmatched junction bases numbered 5, after V lost 3 bases and J lost 0 bases. The CDR3 runs 16 residues. In germline, CDR1 is SGHAT, CDR2 FQDESV (reference sequence). This CDR3 reads CASSLGGTASGNTIYF. The CDR3, as DNA: TGTGCCAGCAGCTTGGGCGGGACAGCCTCTGGAAACACCATATATTTT.

V usage is TRBV11-1 and J usage is TRBJ2-1; maybe TRBD1 (5 bases). The CDR3 totals 15 residues. Germline V gene data show CDR1 as SGHAT and CDR2 as FQDESV (reference sequence). V lost 4 bases, J lost 7 bases, and 17 bases lay in between. The CDR3 coding sequence is TGTGCCAGCAGCTGGCAGACTTTGACAGCGAATGAGCAGTTCTTC. It specifies CASSWQTLTANEQFF.

A single count supports this clone. The chain has TRBV19 and TRBJ1-2; D is ambiguous. The CDR3 extends over 13 amino acids. CDR1 LNHDA and CDR2 SQIVND come from the germline V gene (reference sequence). V lost 3 bases, J lost 6 bases, and 11 bases lay in between. In nucleotides, the CDR3 is TGTGCCAGTAGTATGAGGCCAGGAAATGGCTACACCTTC. As protein: CASSMRPGNGYTF.

J is TRBJ2-3 and V is TRBV4-1; possibly TRBD1 or TRBD2 for D (5 bases each). V lost 1 base, J lost 4 bases, and 12 bases lay in between. The CDR3 has 15 residues. Per germline, CDR1 MGHRA and CDR2 YSYEKL. CDR3 region: CASSQVGTTPDTQYF. In DNA, the CDR3 is TGCGCCAGCAGCCAAGTCGGGACGACTCCAGATACGCAGTATTTT.

The V call is TRBV29-1, the J call TRBJ1-2, with D perhaps TRBD1 (6 bases). The V end lost 4 bases, the J end lost 8 bases, and 17 bases lay between the germline ends. This CDR3 comprises 13 residues. CDR1 SQVTM and CDR2 ANQGSEA come from the germline V gene. The CDR3 reads CSVGVQQGVGYTF. The CDR3 region has the DNA TGCAGCGTTGGGGTTCAACAGGGCGTCGGCTACACCTTC.

The genes are TRBV9 and TRBJ1-1; TRBD1 matches 9 bases. Germline V lookup: CDR1 SGDLS, CDR2 YYNGEE. CDR3 length: 15 amino acids. The junction had 5 bases not matched to a gene; V was cut back by 0 bases and J by 5 bases. The CDR3 DNA follows: TGTGCCAGCAGCGTAGGGGGACAGGGTCCTACTGAAGCTTTCTTT. Translated: CASSVGGQGPTEAFF.

This clone is a singleton in its sample. The chain employs TRBV28 and TRBJ2-5, with D perhaps matching TRBD1 or TRBD2 (6 bases each). The germline V gene encodes CDR1 MDHEN and CDR2 SYDVKM. This CDR3 region has 15 residues. Trimming removed 3 bases from V and 5 bases from J, with 16 bases in between. The chain's CDR3 is CASSFSTGTAETQYF. The CDR3 DNA reads as TGTGCCAGCAGTTTTAGTACAGGGACTGCGGAGACCCAGTACTTC.

This chain connects TRBV28 to TRBJ1-2; 7 bases agree with TRBD1. This CDR3 comprises 15 residues. In germline, CDR1 is MDHEN, CDR2 SYDVKM. After removal of 7 bases from V and 6 bases from J, the junction contained 14 bases not matched to a gene. The CDR3 DNA reads as TGTGCCAGCACCCCCCCGGGACAGTATCAACATGGCTACACCTTC. It yields the protein CASTPPGQYQHGYTF.